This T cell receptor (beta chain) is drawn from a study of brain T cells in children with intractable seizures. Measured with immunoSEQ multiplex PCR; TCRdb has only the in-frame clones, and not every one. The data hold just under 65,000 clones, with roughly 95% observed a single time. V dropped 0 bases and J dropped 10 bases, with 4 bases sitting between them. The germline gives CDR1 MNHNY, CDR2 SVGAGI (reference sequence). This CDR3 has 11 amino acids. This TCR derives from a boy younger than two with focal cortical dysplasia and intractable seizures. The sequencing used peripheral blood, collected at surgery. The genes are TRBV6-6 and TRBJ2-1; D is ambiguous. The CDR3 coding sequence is TGTGCCAGCAGTTACTCGGTAGAGCAGTTCTTC. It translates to CASSYSVEQFF.